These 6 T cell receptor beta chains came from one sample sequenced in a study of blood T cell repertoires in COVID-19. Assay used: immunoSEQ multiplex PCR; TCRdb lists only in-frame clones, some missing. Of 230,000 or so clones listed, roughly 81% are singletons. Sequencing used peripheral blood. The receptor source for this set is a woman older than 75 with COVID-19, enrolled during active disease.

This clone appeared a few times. The CDR3 here is CATDSRNEKLFF. The CDR3 DNA reads as TGTGCCACGGACAGCCGTAATGAAAAACTGTTTTTT. The V call is TRBV30, the J call TRBJ1-4; maybe TRBD1 (6 bases). The germline gives CDR1 GTSNPN, CDR2 SVGIG (reference sequence). Trimming shortened V by 8 bases and J by 4 bases, and 11 bases separated the two germline ends. This CDR3 spans 12 amino acids.

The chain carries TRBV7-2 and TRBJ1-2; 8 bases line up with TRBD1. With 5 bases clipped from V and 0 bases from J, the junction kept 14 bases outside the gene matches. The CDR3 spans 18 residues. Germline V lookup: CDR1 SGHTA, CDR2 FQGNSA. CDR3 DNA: TGTGCCAGCAGCCTCAAAAGACAGGGGCTCACCTCTAACTATGGCTACACCTTC. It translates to CASSLKRQGLTSNYGYTF. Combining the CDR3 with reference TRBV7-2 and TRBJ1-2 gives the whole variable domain GAGVSQSPSNKVTEKGKDVELRCDPISGHTALYWYRQSLGQGLEFLIYFQGNSAPDKSGLPSDRFSAERTGGSVSTLTIQRTQQEDSAVYLCASSLKRQGLTSNYGYTFGSGTRLTVV.

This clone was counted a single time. CDR3 coding DNA: TGTGCCAGCAGGGACGGGACTAACTATGGCTACACCTTC. Encoded protein: CASRDGTNYGYTF. V usage is TRBV12-3 or TRBV12-4 and J usage is TRBJ1-2; D is undetermined. The CDR3 length is 13 residues. The ends were cut back, 6 bases at V and 0 bases at J, with 8 bases in the middle.

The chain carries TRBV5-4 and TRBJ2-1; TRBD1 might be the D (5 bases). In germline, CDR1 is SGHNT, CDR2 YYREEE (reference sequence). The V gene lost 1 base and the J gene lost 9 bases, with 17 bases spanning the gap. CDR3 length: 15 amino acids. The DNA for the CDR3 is TGTGCCAGCAGCTTGAGGACACCTACGGCAGGTGAGCAGTTCTTC. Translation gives CASSLRTPTAGEQFF.

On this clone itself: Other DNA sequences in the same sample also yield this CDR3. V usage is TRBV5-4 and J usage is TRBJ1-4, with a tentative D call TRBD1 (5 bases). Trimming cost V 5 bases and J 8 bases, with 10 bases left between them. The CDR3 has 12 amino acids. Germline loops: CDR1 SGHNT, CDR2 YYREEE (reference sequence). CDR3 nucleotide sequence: TGTGCCAGCAGTCTGCGGGGCGAAAAACTGTTTTTT. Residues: CASSLRGEKLFF. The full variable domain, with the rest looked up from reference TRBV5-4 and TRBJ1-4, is ETGVTQSPTHLIKTRGQQVTLRCSSQSGHNTVSWYQQALGQGPQFIFQYYREEENGRGNFPPRFSGLQFPNYSSELNVNALELDDSALYLCASSLRGEKLFFGSGTQLSVL.

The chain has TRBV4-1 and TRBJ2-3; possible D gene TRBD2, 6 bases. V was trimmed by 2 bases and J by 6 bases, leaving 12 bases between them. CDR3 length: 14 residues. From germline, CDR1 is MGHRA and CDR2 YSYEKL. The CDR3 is CASSQPGAWDTQYF. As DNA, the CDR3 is TGCGCCAGCAGCCAACCGGGAGCTTGGGATACGCAGTATTTT.